The 9 T cell receptor beta chains below all came from one sample that was sequenced in a study of brain T cells in children with intractable seizures. TCRdb's table, derived via immunoSEQ multiplex PCR, lists solely in-frame clones and lacks some. This sample has approximately 77,000 clones, with approximately 94% found just once. The sequenced sample was peripheral blood, obtained at surgery. These TCRs come from a boy under two years old with tuberous sclerosis and intractable seizures.

In nucleotides, the CDR3 is TGTGCCAGCAGCATACCTCAGGGGCAAGAGACCCAGTACTTC. It specifies CASSIPQGQETQYF. The V call is TRBV7-9, the J call TRBJ2-5, with D perhaps TRBD1 (6 bases). Per germline, CDR1 SEHNR and CDR2 FQNEAQ (reference sequence). V lost 5 bases and J lost 2, with 12 bases in between. The CDR3 covers 14 residues.

The chain has TRBV2 and TRBJ2-3; 7 nucleotides align to TRBD1. Per germline, CDR1 SNHLY and CDR2 FYNNEI. CDR3 length equals 16 residues. J lost 0 bases, V lost 6 bases, and 9 bases had no gene match. This CDR3 is CASRLGTATSTDTQYF. For the CDR3, the DNA is TGTGCCAGCAGACTGGGGACAGCGACTAGCACAGATACGCAGTATTTT.

This clone was found once. V gene TRBV21-1 combines with J gene TRBJ2-3; no DNA check was done on the table's D call, TRBD2. TRBV21-1 corresponds to a pseudogene. The CDR3 extends over 17 amino acids. The CDR3 sequence is CASSTRSGLAGTDTQYF. The CDR3 coding sequence is TGTGCCAGCAGTACTAGATCGGGACTAGCGGGGACAGATACGCAGTATTTT.

The chain combines TRBV27 with TRBJ2-5, with D possibly TRBD2 on 7 matching bases. Trimming stripped 2 bases from V and 5 bases from J, with 12 bases between. The CDR3 extends over 14 amino acids. Germline CDR1 is MNHEY and CDR2 is SMNVEV (reference sequence). The CDR3 loop is CASSLSGGAETQYF. The CDR3, as DNA: TGTGCCAGCAGTTTAAGTGGGGGGGCTGAGACCCAGTACTTC.

This clone was seen just once. The V gene is TRBV5-1, the J gene TRBJ2-1; D is uncertain. Trimming removed 0 bases from V and 5 bases from J, with 12 bases in between. This CDR3 has 15 residues. Germline-derived CDR1 and CDR2 are SGHRS and YFSETQ. CDR3 sequence (DNA): TGCGCCAGCAGCTTGGCCGGAACAGACCACAATGAGCAGTTCTTC. Its protein is CASSLAGTDHNEQFF.

The rearrangement links TRBV3-1 (or the pseudogene TRBV3-2) to TRBJ1-1; D call uncertain. Germline V CDR1 and CDR2: LGHDT, YNNKEL (reference sequence). Trimming removed 1 base from V and 4 bases from J, with 7 bases in between. CDR3 length: 13 amino acids. CDR3 coding DNA: TGTGCCAGCAGCCAAGTTAGGGCCACTGAAGCTTTCTTT. It encodes CASSQVRATEAFF.

The chain has TRBV30 and TRBJ1-3; no definite D call. The germline gives CDR1 GTSNPN, CDR2 SVGIG (reference sequence). This CDR3 spans 15 amino acids. The V end was cut by 2 bases, the J end by 0 bases, with 11 bases between. CDR3 bases: TGTGCCTGGAGTCGGACTTCGAGCTCTGGAAACACCATATATTTT. Encoded protein: CAWSRTSSSGNTIYF.

V gene TRBV4-2 combines with J gene TRBJ1-2, with TRBD1 as a possible D gene (5 bases). V lost 0 bases, J lost 6 bases, and 17 bases lay in between. The CDR3 consists of 16 residues. Germline loops: CDR1 LGHNA, CDR2 YNFKEQ. The CDR3 sequence is CASSQEMAGTGNGYTF. In DNA form, the CDR3 reads TGTGCCAGCAGCCAAGAAATGGCGGGGACCGGTAATGGCTACACCTTC.

DNA of the CDR3: TGTGCCAGCGGCCGGGACTCTGGAAACACCATATATTTT. Protein: CASGRDSGNTIYF. V usage is TRBV9 and J usage is TRBJ1-3; no firm D call. Trimming stripped 7 bases from V and 0 bases from J, with 8 bases between. Germline-derived CDR1 and CDR2 are SGDLS and YYNGEE. This CDR3 comprises 13 residues.